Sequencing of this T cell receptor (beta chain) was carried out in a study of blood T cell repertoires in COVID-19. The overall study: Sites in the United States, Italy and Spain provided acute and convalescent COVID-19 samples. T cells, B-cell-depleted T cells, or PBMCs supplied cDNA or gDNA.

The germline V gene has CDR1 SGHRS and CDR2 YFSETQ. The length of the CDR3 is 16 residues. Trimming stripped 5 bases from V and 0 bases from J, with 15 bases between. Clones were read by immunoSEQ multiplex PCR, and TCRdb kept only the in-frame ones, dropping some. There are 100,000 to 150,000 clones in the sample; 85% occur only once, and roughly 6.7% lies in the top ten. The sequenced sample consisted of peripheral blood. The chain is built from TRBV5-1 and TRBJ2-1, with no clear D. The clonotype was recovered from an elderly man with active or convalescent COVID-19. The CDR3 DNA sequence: TGCGCCAGCAGGGAGACTGGAAGTAGCTCCTACAATGAGCAGTTCTTC. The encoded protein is CASRETGSSSYNEQFF.